A selection of T cell receptor beta chains follows, all from one sample in a study of blood T cells in healthy people across ages. TCRdb called the 5' RACE reads again in MiXCR, with one record for every CDR3 protein. There are hundreds of thousands of distinct CDR3 sequences in the sample; roughly half occur only once, and approximately 15% lies in the top ten. The material sequenced was blood. These receptor sequences come from a woman older than 75 in good health. Both conserved end residues are part of each CDR3. D genes are given only for firm matches. Size tells how often a clone was seen (once, few, many) or the class of an expanded clone, and some rows leave it out.

>TRBJ2-3|once|TRBV5-1|TRBD2
TGCGCCAGCAGCTTGGGACTAGCGGGGGCGCTTTATACGCAGTATTTT
CASSLGLAGALYTQYF
>TRBJ2-3|.|TRBV2|TRBD1
TGTGCCAGCAGTGAATCCGGGACAGGGGATCTAAAGGGAATGACAGATACGCAGTATTTT
CASSESGTGDLKGMTDTQYF
>TRBJ1-1|few|TRBV2|TRBD1
TGTGCCAGCAGTGAAAGCGGGACAGACACTGAAGCTTTCTTT
CASSESGTDTEAFF
>TRBJ2-5|.|TRBV6-1|.
TGTGCCAGCAGTGAAGCTCACCAAGAGACCCAGTACTTC
CASSEAHQETQYF
>TRBJ2-5|.|TRBV20-1|TRBD1
TGCAGTGCTAGTGCCGGGACAGGGATGAGCCAAGAGACCCAGTACTTC
CSASAGTGMSQETQYF
>TRBJ2-7|.|TRBV7-2|TRBD2
TGTGCCAGCAGCTTAGAACTAGCGGGAAGAAACGAGCAGTACTTC
CASSLELAGRNEQYF
>TRBJ1-1|.|TRBV7-3|.
TGTGCCAGCAGCTTATTTCCCGGTGATGAAGCTTTCTTT
CASSLFPGDEAFF
>TRBJ2-6|many|TRBV2|.
TGTGCCAGCACCGGCTCTGGGGCCAACGTCCTGACTTTC
CASTGSGANVLTF
>TRBJ2-1|.|TRBV25-1|.
TGTGCCGGCAGTGAGGACATTCTCCATGAGCAGTTCTTC
CAGSEDILHEQFF
>TRBJ2-3|few|TRBV7-2|.
TGTGCCAGCAGCTTAGCGGCTATGACAGATACGCAGTATTTT
CASSLAAMTDTQYF
>TRBJ2-7|many|TRBV27|TRBD2
TGTGCCAGCAGTTTATCCTCTCCGGGACTAGCGGGAGTCGAGCAGTACTTC
CASSLSSPGLAGVEQYF
>TRBJ1-1|.|TRBV4-1|.
TGCGCCAGCAGCCAAGTACGGGGAATTGAAGCTTTCTTT
CASSQVRGIEAFF
>TRBJ2-1|many|TRBV2|TRBD2
TGTGCCAGCACAGTCGGGACTAGCGGCAACAATGAGCAGTTCTTC
CASTVGTSGNNEQFF
>TRBJ2-3|many|TRBV10-3|TRBD2
TGTGCCACAGGCCTGGGGCTAGCGGGCACAGATACGCAGTATTTT
CATGLGLAGTDTQYF
>TRBJ1-2|many|TRBV5-1|TRBD1
TGCGCCAGCACTCCCGGGACAGGGTTGGGGATCTATGGCTACACCTTC
CASTPGTGLGIYGYTF
>TRBJ2-7|.|TRBV9|TRBD1
TGTGCCAGCAGCGTGGGTGACAGGGGAGTGTGGGAGCAGTACTTC
CASSVGDRGVWEQYF
>TRBJ1-2|many|TRBV6-6|TRBD1
TGTGCCAGCAGTTCTGACCGGACAGGGGGCGTCACTGGCTACACCTTC
CASSSDRTGGVTGYTF
>TRBJ2-3|.|TRBV18|.
TGTGCCAGCTCACCACAGGAAGAGGATACGCAGTATTTT
CASSPQEEDTQYF
>TRBJ2-3|.|TRBV20-1|TRBD2
TGCAGTGCCCACCATCTCCTGGCTAGCGGGGGCACAGATACGCAGTATTTT
CSAHHLLASGGTDTQYF
>TRBJ1-1|.|TRBV2|.
TGTGCCAGCGTGGACGAGGGGGACACTGAAGCTTTCTTT
CASVDEGDTEAFF
>TRBJ2-3|many|TRBV9|.
TGTGCCAGCAGCGTAGTCGGGGGTCGCGCGCAGTATTTT
CASSVVGGRAQYF
>TRBJ2-3|.|TRBV2|.
TGTGCCAGCACAGCTAGGGGCACAGATACGCAGTATTTT
CASTARGTDTQYF
>TRBJ1-2|.|TRBV7-9|.
TGTGCCAGCAGCTTAGATGAGGACTATGGCTACACCTTC
CASSLDEDYGYTF
>TRBJ1-2|many|TRBV6-5|.
TGTGCCAGCAGCCCAACAGGGAATGGCTACACCTTC
CASSPTGNGYTF